A single sample is the source of the 26 T cell receptor beta chains below, sequenced in a study of blood T cell repertoires in COVID-19 (dated by TCRdb to the early 2020s). Library construction relied on the immunoSEQ multiplex PCR assay. TCRdb re-hosts the immuneACCESS table, in-frame sequences only. Its copies lack some clones; in the studies checked, an unresolved V gene accounts for under half of them, and the cause for the rest is not known. In this sample the table shows around 140,000 clones, 81% of which occur a single time. The top ten clones comprise more than 7.5% of the sample. Sequencing was carried out using peripheral blood. These receptors were obtained from a woman in her sixties or seventies with active or convalescent COVID-19.

This clone was detected once. The CDR3 protein is CASSLMGSAGELFF. CDR3 in DNA: TGCGCCAGCAGCTTGATGGGCAGTGCAGGGGAGCTGTTTTTT. The chain joins TRBV5-1 to TRBJ2-2; D unclear. V was pared by 1 base and J by 8 bases, with 12 bases between. The CDR3 has 14 residues. CDR1 is SGHRS and CDR2 is YFSETQ in the germline V gene.

The chain recombines TRBV2 with TRBJ1-5; D uncertain. V shed 7 bases and J shed 4 bases, with 14 bases lying between them. Germline V gene lookup returns CDR1 SNHLY and CDR2 FYNNEI. The CDR3 runs to 14 residues. As DNA, the CDR3 is TGTGCCAGCACCCTGAACAGCGGGAATCAGCCCCAGCATTTT. Translating gives CASTLNSGNQPQHF.

V gene TRBV30 combines with J gene TRBJ1-3; TRBD1 matches 10 bases. Trimming took 3 bases from V and 6 from J; bases not matched to a gene: 5. The germline V gene has CDR1 GTSNPN and CDR2 SVGIG (reference sequence). CDR3 length equals 14 residues. CDR3 nucleotide sequence: TGTGCCTGGAGGGGACAGGGGACCCAAAACACCATATATTTT. Protein: CAWRGQGTQNTIYF.

This clone was found once. The chain joins TRBV9 to TRBJ2-3; 11 positions match TRBD2. The length of the CDR3 is 15 residues. The germline V gene has CDR1 SGDLS and CDR2 YYNGEE. With V trimmed by 2 bases and J by 2 bases, 1 base remained unmatched. This CDR3 is CASSVGLAATDTQYF. The DNA of the CDR3 is TGTGCCAGCAGCGTGGGACTAGCGGCCACAGATACGCAGTATTTT.

This clone was seen more than once but under ten times. The rearrangement links TRBV7-3 to TRBJ1-6; TRBD1 is a possible D gene (5 bases). This CDR3 has 13 amino acids. The germline gives CDR1 SGHTA, CDR2 FQGTGA. The germline V and J ends were trimmed by 5 bases and 6 bases, with 8 bases remaining between them. CDR3 region: CASSPQGNSPLHF. CDR3 nucleotide sequence: TGTGCCAGCAGCCCGCAGGGTAATTCACCCCTCCACTTT.

This clone was detected many times. The chain recombines TRBV7-9 with TRBJ1-1, with unresolved D. The CDR3 covers 17 residues. V was clipped by 5 bases and J by 6 bases, with 25 bases between them. Germline V gene sequence: CDR1 SEHNR, CDR2 FQNEAQ (reference sequence). The CDR3 region is CASSIFSRGYQPPEAFF. In DNA, the CDR3 is TGTGCCAGCAGCATCTTCTCCCGAGGTTACCAACCACCTGAAGCTTTCTTT.

In its sample, this clone was seen once. V and J are TRBV4-1 and TRBJ1-1; the D is unclear. Trimming took 2 bases from V and 1 from J, leaving 11 bases between them. This CDR3 comprises 15 residues. CDR1 is MGHRA and CDR2 is YSYEKL in the germline V gene. The CDR3 coding sequence is TGCGCCAGCAGCCAAACCGGACTGGCGAACACTGAAGCTTTCTTT. Protein product: CASSQTGLANTEAFF.

This chain links TRBV5-4 with TRBJ2-7; 7 bases match TRBD1. This CDR3 region has 13 residues. The germline CDR1 and CDR2 sequences are SGHNT and YYREEE (reference sequence). V gave up 4 bases and J gave up 7 bases; unmatched junction bases: 8. In DNA form, the CDR3 reads TGTGCCAGCAGCCAAGACAGGGTTAGAGAGCAGTACGTC. Protein sequence: CASSQDRVREQYV.

V is TRBV18 and J is TRBJ1-3, with D maybe TRBD1 (5 bases). Germline V gene data show CDR1 as KGHSH and CDR2 as LQKENI. Deletions cut 5 bases from V and 2 bases from J, with 7 bases between. This CDR3 has 13 amino acids. CDR3 bases: TGTGCCAGCTCAACGGGGGCTGGAAACACCATATATTTT. This encodes CASSTGAGNTIYF.

The chain joins TRBV30 to TRBJ2-4; 10 positions match TRBD1. Germline V CDR1 and CDR2: GTSNPN, SVGIG (reference sequence). This CDR3 region has 19 residues. J lost 1 base, V lost 2 bases, and 14 bases had no gene match. The CDR3 loop is CAWSPQSYDRGRAKNIQYF. CDR3 DNA: TGTGCCTGGAGTCCCCAAAGCTACGACAGGGGGCGGGCCAAAAACATTCAGTACTTC. Together with reference TRBV30 and TRBJ2-4, the CDR3 gives the full variable domain: SQTIHQWPATLVQPVGSPLSLECTVEGTSNPNLYWYRQAAGRGLQLLFYSVGIGQISSEVPQNLSASRPQDRQFILSSKKLLLSDSGFYLCAWSPQSYDRGRAKNIQYFGAGTRLSVL.

The chain combines TRBV7-9 with TRBJ1-1; D not certain. Deletions cut 4 bases from V and 4 bases from J, with 13 bases between. The CDR3 is 14 amino acids. Per germline, CDR1 SEHNR and CDR2 FQNEAQ (reference sequence). This chain's CDR3 is CASSSGRAGTEAFF. The CDR3 DNA reads TGTGCCAGCAGCTCGGGTAGGGCGGGCACTGAAGCTTTCTTT.

This clone was seen only once. Germline and junction disagree at one end, which may indicate a read error. V gene TRBV7-7 combines with J gene TRBJ2-5; D unclear. Germline loops: CDR1 SSHAT, CDR2 FNYEAQ (reference sequence). This CDR3 contains 13 residues. CDR3 region: CASSLQSQETQYF. CDR3 DNA: TGTGCTAGCAGCTTGCAGTCCCAAGAGACCCAGTACTTC.

This chain uses TRBV5-6 with TRBJ2-5; 8 nucleotides match TRBD2. The CDR3 contains 15 residues. V trimming: 7 bases; J trimming: 2 bases; junction bases outside the gene matches: 10. Germline CDR1 and CDR2: SGHDT and YYEEEE. CDR3 bases: TGTGCCAGCGAACCCCTGGGCGGGGGGCAAGAGACCCAGTACTTC. As protein: CASEPLGGGQETQYF.

The chain is built from TRBV28 and TRBJ2-7, with 7 bases that match TRBD1. Germline-derived CDR1 and CDR2 are MDHEN and SYDVKM. The CDR3 totals 16 residues. Trimming removed 5 bases from V and 4 bases from J; junction bases left unmatched: 14. The CDR3 region has the DNA TGTGCCAGCAGTCCCGGACAGGTCCCGAGTTGGTACGAGCAGTACTTC. Translated, it gives CASSPGQVPSWYEQYF.

In DNA form, the CDR3 reads TGTGCCAGCAGCCCCTGGACAGGACACACTGAAGCTTTCTTT. As protein: CASSPWTGHTEAFF. This chain uses TRBV3-1 (or the pseudogene TRBV3-2) with TRBJ1-1, with 7 bases fitting TRBD1. From germline, CDR1 is LGHDT and CDR2 YNNKEL (reference sequence). The CDR3 is made up of 14 amino acids. V shed 4 bases and J 3 bases; nucleotides not matched to a gene: 5.

The V gene is TRBV6-5, the J gene TRBJ1-6; 7 bases align to TRBD1. After removal of 7 bases from V and 9 bases from J, the junction contained 9 bases not matched to a gene. CDR3 length: 14 residues. Germline CDR1 reads MNHEY; CDR2 reads SVGAGI. The CDR3 region is CASTKSGGGSPLHF. The CDR3 nucleotides read TGTGCCAGCACAAAGTCAGGGGGTGGTTCACCCCTCCACTTT.

This clone came up a few times. The chain combines TRBV2 with TRBJ1-2; D gene ambiguous. Per the germline V gene, CDR1 is SNHLY and CDR2 is FYNNEI. There are 13 residues in the CDR3. Trimming left V 4 bases short and J 5 bases short, with 11 bases between. Here the CDR3 reads CASSGLTIYGYTF. The CDR3 DNA is TGTGCCAGCAGTGGATTGACAATATATGGCTACACCTTC.

This clone was seen once. The chain links TRBV28 to TRBJ2-2; D might be TRBD1 (5 bases). V lost 6 bases, J lost 7 bases, and 15 bases lay in between. The CDR3 has 14 residues. Germline V gene lookup returns CDR1 MDHEN and CDR2 SYDVKM. This CDR3 reads CASRRNRGIGELFF. The CDR3 DNA reads as TGTGCCAGCAGGAGAAATAGGGGTATCGGGGAGCTGTTTTTT.

The chain uses TRBV5-6 and TRBJ2-4, with 9 bases that match TRBD1. Unmatched junction bases numbered 16, after V lost 4 bases and J lost 8 bases. This CDR3 has 17 amino acids. Germline-derived CDR1 and CDR2 are SGHDT and YYEEEE. The CDR3 bases are TGTGCCAGCAGCACACCCGGGACAGGGTATCCCATGGACATTCAGTACTTC. It encodes CASSTPGTGYPMDIQYF.

J is TRBJ1-4 and V is TRBV30, with D possibly being TRBD1 (6 bases). The CDR3 covers 12 residues. Germline V gives CDR1 GTSNPN, CDR2 SVGIG (reference sequence). Trimming removed 0 bases at V and 7 bases at J, with 6 bases between. DNA for the CDR3: TGTGCCTGGAGTGTCAGGGGTGAAAAACTGTTTTTT. It is translated as CAWSVRGEKLFF.

CDR3 bases: TGTGCCAGCAGCCAAAGCGGGGGGCGAAGTGACTATGGCTACACCTTC. Translating it yields CASSQSGGRSDYGYTF. V usage is TRBV21-1 and J usage is TRBJ1-2. TRBV21-1 is a recognized pseudogene. The CDR3 consists of 16 residues.

V usage is TRBV7-8 and J usage is TRBJ2-1; D may be TRBD2 (6 bases). The CDR3 has 16 residues. V lost 2 bases and J 3 bases, leaving 14 bases between the germline ends. From germline, CDR1 is SGHVS and CDR2 FQNEAQ. CDR3 in amino acids: CASSLRREKFYNEQFF. The CDR3 coding sequence is TGTGCCAGCAGCTTAAGACGGGAGAAATTCTACAATGAGCAGTTCTTC.

Within the sample, this clone is medium-sized (0.01 to 0.1%). The V and J genes are TRBV4-1 and TRBJ1-1, with 7 bases identical to TRBD1. The germline V gene has CDR1 MGHRA and CDR2 YSYEKL. With V trimmed by 3 bases and J by 5 bases, 9 bases remained unmatched. The CDR3 totals 15 residues. This chain's CDR3 is CASSQYSGTVTEAFF. In nucleotides, the CDR3 is TGCGCCAGCAGCCAGTACTCTGGGACAGTAACTGAAGCTTTCTTT.

The chain uses TRBV3-1 (or the pseudogene TRBV3-2) and TRBJ2-2; the match to TRBD2 covers 8 bases. The CDR3 extends over 16 amino acids. Trimming cost V 0 bases and J 4 bases; bases outside gene matches: 4. Germline CDR1 reads LGHDT; CDR2 reads YNNKEL (reference sequence). The CDR3 sequence: CASSQEPGGGTGELFF. CDR3 DNA sequence: TGTGCCAGCAGCCAAGAGCCGGGGGGGGGCACCGGGGAGCTGTTTTTT.

The V call is TRBV7-8, the J call TRBJ2-1, with 7 bases lining up with TRBD1. The CDR3 has 18 residues. The V and J ends lost 5 bases and 5 bases, in that order; junction bases with no gene match: 18. Germline lookup yields CDR1 SGHVS and CDR2 FQNEAQ. The CDR3 protein is CASSPETGSRTRDNEQFF. CDR3 bases: TGTGCCAGCAGCCCCGAGACAGGGTCGAGGACTCGAGACAATGAGCAGTTCTTC.

This clone appeared once. V and J are TRBV3-1 (or the pseudogene TRBV3-2) and TRBJ2-7, with TRBD1 matching over 9 bases. V trimming: 1 base; J trimming: 3 bases; junction bases outside the gene matches: 1. The V gene's germline CDR1 is LGHDT and CDR2 YNNKEL (reference sequence). CDR3 length: 14 residues. CDR3 residues: CASSQGQGDYEQYF. Written as DNA, the CDR3 is TGTGCCAGCAGCCAAGGACAGGGGGACTACGAGCAGTACTTC.